This T cell receptor beta chain came from a study of T cell changes during pregnancy in multiple sclerosis. The repertoire was sequenced with immunoSEQ multiplex PCR; TCRdb's copy has only in-frame clones and lacks some. Of about 60,000 clones in the sample, over 90% were seen once. Looked up from germline, CDR1 is SGHDT and CDR2 is YYEEEE. The CDR3 runs 15 residues. J lost 1 base, V lost 4 bases, and 7 bases had no gene match. The genes are TRBV5-6 and TRBJ1-2, with TRBD1 identical over 7 bases. This TCR was recovered from a female donor with multiple sclerosis, enrolled in a pregnancy study. The sequenced sample was peripheral blood, obtained in the first trimester of pregnancy. As DNA, the CDR3 is TGTGCCAGCAGCCTTGTTGACAGGGATAACTATGGCTACACCTTC. Translating gives CASSLVDRDNYGYTF. The full variable domain, in which reference TRBV5-6 and TRBJ1-2 provide the parts outside the CDR3, is DAGVTQSPTHLIKTRGQQVTLRCSPKSGHDTVSWYQQALGQGPQFIFQYYEEEERQRGNFPDRFSGHQFPNYSSELNVNALLLGDSALYLCASSLVDRDNYGYTFGSGTRLTVV.